The source of this T cell receptor (beta chain) is a study of beta chain features in type 1 diabetes. Notes on the study in general: Naive, central memory and Treg TCRB repertoires appeared more alike in patients than in healthy donors. All four CD4+ subsets of Type 1 diabetes patients contained TCRB CDR3s that were moderately but significantly shorter.

This clone came up a few times. Its matching antigen is unknown. This CDR3 contains 13 residues. The V gene's germline CDR1 is MRHNA and CDR2 SNTAGT. The V gene lost 5 bases and the J gene lost 6 bases, with 12 bases spanning the gap. The entirety of the isolated RNA underwent reverse transcription, so expressed TCRB transcripts were sequenced. The data were produced by immunoSEQ multiplex PCR, yet TCRdb's version contains in-frame clones alone and is incomplete. The table lists some 270,000 clones, 8% of them singletons, with more than 1% in the top ten. The specimen sequenced was central memory CD4+ T cells from blood. The source is a woman aged 18-29 years in good health. The chain has TRBV6-4 and TRBJ2-3, with D uncertain. In DNA form, the CDR3 reads TGTGCCAGCAGTTTCCAGGCTGGGGATACGCAGTATTTT. Translated: CASSFQAGDTQYF.